One and the same sample provided the 8 T cell receptor beta chains below, sequenced in a study of CD8 T cells in ankylosing spondylitis. TCRdb re-called the 5' RACE reads with MiXCR, one entry per CDR3 protein. This repertoire shows nearly 250,000 distinct CDR3 sequences, 30% to 40% found once; its top ten account for around 4.5%. The specimen sequenced was blood, either unsorted or a sorted T cell fraction (not recorded which). All receptors come from a male donor with ankylosing spondylitis or in good health (not recorded which).

The chain is built from TRBV29-1 and TRBJ1-1; TRBD1 is a possible D gene (5 bases). This CDR3 is 13 amino acids long. The germline V gene encodes CDR1 SQVTM and CDR2 ANQGSEA. V gave up 6 bases and J gave up 1 base, with 12 bases separating them. Here the CDR3 reads CSVLAGGNTEAFF. CDR3 in DNA: TGCAGCGTCTTAGCGGGGGGGAACACTGAAGCTTTCTTT.

This clonotype came up a few times. The rearrangement joins TRBV28 to TRBJ2-7, with D possibly being TRBD1 (5 bases). This CDR3 contains 13 residues. V dropped 3 bases and J dropped 2 bases, with 8 bases sitting between them. The germline CDR1 and CDR2 sequences are MDHEN and SYDVKM. The CDR3, as DNA: TGTGCCAGCAGTTTCGACAGTCCCTACGAGCAGTACTTC. This codes for CASSFDSPYEQYF.

This clonotype was observed a few times. The J gene is TRBJ2-7, the V gene TRBV9; D possibly matches TRBD1 or TRBD2 (5 bases each). The V end was cut by 0 bases, the J end by 0 bases, with 10 bases between. This CDR3 has 15 residues. Germline CDR1 and CDR2: SGDLS and YYNGEE. The CDR3 sequence: CASSVDGTPSYEQYF. The CDR3 coding sequence is TGTGCCAGCAGCGTAGACGGGACCCCCTCCTACGAGCAGTACTTC.

The chain carries TRBV12-3 or TRBV12-4 and TRBJ2-7; D may be TRBD1 or TRBD2 (5 bases each). The V end lost 3 bases, the J end lost 3 bases, and 15 bases lay between the germline ends. This CDR3 region has 15 residues. CDR3 in amino acids: CASSFTGPPGYEQYF. CDR3 nucleotide sequence: TGTGCCAGCAGTTTTACGGGGCCCCCGGGCTACGAGCAGTACTTC.

V and J are TRBV7-9 and TRBJ1-1; no clear D. V was pared by 0 bases and J by 13 bases, with 9 bases between. In germline, CDR1 is SEHNR, CDR2 FQNEAQ (reference sequence). This CDR3 contains 11 residues. The CDR3 region is CASSLAYGVFF. Here the CDR3 DNA reads TGTGCCAGCAGCTTAGCGTACGGGGTTTTCTTT.

This chain uses TRBV21-1 with TRBJ2-6. TRBV21-1 corresponds to a pseudogene. This CDR3 region has 11 residues. The CDR3 DNA reads as TGTGCCAGCAGCAAAGAGTGCGTCCTGACTTTC. The encoded protein is CASSKECVLTF.

The sample holds a few counts of this clonotype. The chain joins TRBV9 to TRBJ2-1; D might be TRBD1 or TRBD2, each matching 5 bases. The V gene lost 0 bases and the J gene lost 7 bases, with 11 bases spanning the gap. The germline gives CDR1 SGDLS, CDR2 YYNGEE. The CDR3 is 14 amino acids. CDR3: CASSVAGGENEQFF. CDR3 DNA: TGTGCCAGCAGCGTAGCTGGGGGAGAGAATGAGCAGTTCTTC.

CDR3 sequence reads: CSVGGLSTNEKLFF. CDR3 DNA sequence: TGCAGCGTTGGGGGACTTTCAACTAATGAAAAACTGTTTTTT. The chain uses TRBV29-1 and TRBJ1-4, with a possible D match to TRBD1 (5 bases). Germline CDR1 SQVTM, CDR2 ANQGSEA. The CDR3 is 14 amino acids. V dropped 4 bases and J dropped 0 bases, with 9 bases sitting between them.